This paragraph covers one TCR beta chain sequence. The data were obtained in a study of blood T cells in healthy people across ages. Isolation of PBMCs gave at least 7 million cells per sample. A sample-barcoded 5' primer and a J-beta primer mix were used in a second PCR of about 7 to 11 cycles. TCRdb fed the 5' RACE reads into MiXCR, producing one record per CDR3 protein. The repertoire holds 500,000 to 600,000 distinct CDR3 sequences, with approximately 30% as singletons. The clonotype comes from a woman in her sixties or seventies in good health. What was sequenced was blood.

CDR3 sequence reads: CSVEGPETGGDYGYTF. CDR3 sequence (DNA): TGCAGCGTTGAGGGACCAGAGACAGGGGGGGACTATGGCTACACCTTC. V is TRBV29-1 and J is TRBJ1-2; 9 bases align to TRBD1. Trimming cost V 3 bases and J 3 bases; bases outside gene matches: 11. The germline V gene has CDR1 SQVTM and CDR2 ANQGSEA. The CDR3 covers 16 residues. The full variable domain, completed using reference TRBV29-1 and TRBJ1-2, is SAVISQKPSRDICQRGTSLTIQCQVDSQVTMMFWYRQQPGQSLTLIATANQGSEATYESGFVIDKFPISRPNLTFSTLTVSNMSPEDSSIYLCSVEGPETGGDYGYTFGSGTRLTVV.